The T cell receptor beta chain under discussion was sequenced for a study of blood T cell repertoires in COVID-19. CDR1 SEHNR and CDR2 FQNEAQ come from the germline V gene (reference sequence). CDR3 length: 15 amino acids. Trimming removed 5 bases from V and 10 bases from J; junction bases left unmatched: 8. TCRdb keeps only in-frame clones here, not all; method: immunoSEQ multiplex PCR. The table records approximately 230,000 clones, about 86% of them present only once. The material sequenced was peripheral blood. This clonotype originated in a man at least 80 years old with acute or convalescent COVID-19. The V call is TRBV7-9, the J call TRBJ1-6, with 10 bases fitting TRBD1. CDR3 sequence: CASSEAGTGDSPLHF. The CDR3 DNA sequence: TGTGCCAGCAGCGAAGCGGGGACAGGGGACTCACCCCTCCACTTT.